This T cell receptor (beta chain) was captured by sequencing in a study of vaccination and CD4 T cells after COVID-19. Turning to the study itself: At a median about 95 days (range 35 to 161) after diagnosis, post-COVID samples were drawn.

Researchers used the Oncomine TCR Beta short-read assay to sequence DNA from cultured CD4+ T cells. Using its own MiXCR run on the PCR reads, TCRdb lists one record per CDR3 protein. This table holds around 15,000 distinct CDR3 sequences, less than 65% found once. The CDR3 extends over 13 amino acids. Deletions cut 4 bases from V and 5 bases from J, with 11 bases between. Germline V gene lookup returns CDR1 SNHLY and CDR2 FYNNEI. In regard to this clonotype: What it binds is unknown.

Indicated treatment: approximately 10-day PBMC culture with coronavirus spike peptide pools or control peptides (ViraFEST assay). The TCR sequence derives from a human donor who had recovered from COVID-19. Material: CD4+ T cells from blood, cultured in vitro. The chain links TRBV2 to TRBJ1-1; maybe TRBD1 (6 bases). The CDR3 region is CASSVQGGTEAFF. The CDR3 DNA sequence: TGTGCCAGCAGTGTACAGGGCGGAACTGAAGCTTTCTTT.